The present TCR beta chain was sequenced within a study of cytomegalovirus exposure and HLA in healthy donors. Study-level points and caveats: Generally TCR sequences proved uncommon, though certain public TCRs appeared in numerous donors.

About this clone itself: The antigen remains undetermined.

This CDR3 is 17 amino acids long. The V gene's germline CDR1 is SNHLY and CDR2 FYNNEI. Trimming took 2 bases from V and 4 from J; bases not matched to a gene: 12. This table comes from immunoSEQ multiplex PCR, and its TCRdb copy is limited to in-frame clones, with some not included. Here the sample spans 150,000 to 200,000 clones, just under 85% being singletons. What was sequenced was PBMCs. J is TRBJ2-5 and V is TRBV2; 8 nucleotides align to TRBD2. This TCR derives from a man aged 30 to 39 in good health and CMV-seropositive. As DNA, the CDR3 is TGTGCCAGCAGTGAAATTCGTGGCGGGGGGAACCTAGAGACCCAGTACTTC. Its translation: CASSEIRGGGNLETQYF. Combining the CDR3 with reference TRBV2 and TRBJ2-5 gives the whole variable domain EPEVTQTPSHQVTQMGQEVILRCVPISNHLYFYWYRQILGQKVEFLVSFYNNEISEKSEIFDDQFSVERPDGSNFTLKIRSTKLEDSAMYFCASSEIRGGGNLETQYFGPGTRLLVL.